This T cell receptor (beta chain) comes out of a study of T cells in Graves' hyperthyroidism and ophthalmopathy. There are 15 residues in the CDR3. V lost 5 bases and J 4 bases, leaving 15 bases between the germline ends. Germline CDR1 and CDR2: MNHEY and SVGEGT. On the basis of clinical symptoms, serum thyroxine and TRAb, thyroid ultrasound and orbital computed tomography, diagnoses were made. This clonotype was counted ten times or more. Amplification of TCR beta CDR3 regions was performed using RNA transcripts as template. The HTBI primer set was used in a first-round RT-PCR of the TCR CDR3. TCRdb called the multiplex PCR reads again in MiXCR, with one record for every CDR3 protein. This sample has nearly 600,000 distinct CDR3 sequences, with over 11% found just once.

V gene TRBV6-2 or TRBV6-3 combines with J gene TRBJ2-1; D may be TRBD2 (7 bases). The origin of this receptor is a woman under 40 with Graves' hyperthyroidism that later progressed to Graves' ophthalmopathy. The sequenced sample was blood. This CDR3 is CASSRGGSRYNEQFF. The CDR3 DNA is TGTGCCAGCAGTAGGGGGGGATCTAGGTACAATGAGCAGTTCTTC.